This T cell receptor beta chain was observed in a study of CD8 T cells in ankylosing spondylitis. Notes on the study in general: A motif of eight highly homologous TCR beta variants was seen as apparently characteristic of ankylosing spondylitis blood. Disease-associated clones were reportedly significantly overrepresented in matched ankylosing spondylitis synovial fluid. CD8+ by phenotype, disease-linked clones were relatively rare in peripheral blood. There were earlier reports of some motif variants in reactive arthritis synovial fluid and blood.

The table lists this clonotype with a few counts. Its antigen remains unidentified. The CDR3 runs to 15 residues. The germline V gene encodes CDR1 MNHEY and CDR2 SVGAGI. The V end was cut by 2 bases, the J end by 5 bases, with 13 bases between. Libraries of TCR beta came from quantitative 5'-RACE with molecular barcodes. TCRdb independently ran MiXCR on the 5' RACE reads; one entry per CDR3 protein. The table has 390,000 or so distinct CDR3 sequences, about 22% seen once. The sequence was obtained from a male donor with ankylosing spondylitis. Sequencing was done on a sample of blood, either unsorted or a sorted T cell fraction (not recorded which). The gene calls are TRBV6-5 and TRBJ1-5, with D maybe TRBD1 (5 bases). The CDR3, as DNA: TGTGCCAGCAGTTACACGGGGGAAGAGGATCAGCCCCAGCATTTT. This sequence encodes CASSYTGEEDQPQHF.